These T cell receptor beta chains were read from a single sample in a study of blood T cell dynamics during melanoma immunotherapy. This table comes from immunoSEQ multiplex PCR, and its TCRdb copy is limited to in-frame clones, with some not included. The data contain several thousand clones, approximately 85% of them singletons. Sequenced here: blood, sampled from a patient treated with checkpoint blockade. Every receptor here comes from a human donor with melanoma. Some clones in this sample may be carry-over from other donors' samples. Both conserved end residues are part of each CDR3. Fields, in order: J gene, V gene, clone size, D gene, CDR3 protein, CDR3 DNA. A D gene is named only where the DNA matches it firmly. Rows may omit the clone size; those that give it use once, few, many or a size class.

TRBJ1-5 TRBV7-2 NA NA CASSRSSGSSYQPQHF TGTGCCAGCAGCCGGAGTTCAGGTAGTAGTTATCAGCCCCAGCATTTT
TRBJ1-3 TRBV19 NA NA CASRQGPGNTIYF TGTGCCAGTAGGCAGGGGCCTGGAAACACCATATATTTT
TRBJ1-1 TRBV27 NA NA CASSLSWGGEAFF TGTGCCAGCAGTCTCTCGTGGGGAGGTGAAGCTTTCTTT
TRBJ2-1 TRBV5-6 NA TRBD1 CASSFTGGAGNEQFF TGTGCCAGCAGCTTCACAGGGGGCGCCGGGAATGAGCAGTTCTTC
TRBJ2-7 TRBV6-1 once TRBD2 CASSVTSGPPTYEQYF TGTGCCAGCAGTGTGACTAGCGGGCCTCCTACCTACGAGCAGTACTTC
TRBJ1-2 TRBV6-1 few NA CACYNYGYTF TGTGCCTGCTACAACTATGGCTACACCTTC
TRBJ2-1 TRBV2 NA NA CASSPARSYNEQFF TGTGCCAGCAGCCCCGCCCGCTCCTACAATGAGCAGTTCTTC
TRBJ1-3 TRBV4-3 few NA CASSQDSWRRNTIYF TGCGCCAGCAGCCAAGATTCTTGGCGTAGAAACACCATATATTTT
TRBJ1-2 TRBV5-8 NA NA CASSLGAGSIYGYTF TGTGCCAGCAGTTTAGGGGCAGGATCGATCTATGGCTACACCTTC
TRBJ1-2 TRBV5-4 NA TRBD1 CASSQRGQGNYGYTF TGTGCCAGCAGCCAGCGGGGACAGGGGAACTATGGCTACACCTTC